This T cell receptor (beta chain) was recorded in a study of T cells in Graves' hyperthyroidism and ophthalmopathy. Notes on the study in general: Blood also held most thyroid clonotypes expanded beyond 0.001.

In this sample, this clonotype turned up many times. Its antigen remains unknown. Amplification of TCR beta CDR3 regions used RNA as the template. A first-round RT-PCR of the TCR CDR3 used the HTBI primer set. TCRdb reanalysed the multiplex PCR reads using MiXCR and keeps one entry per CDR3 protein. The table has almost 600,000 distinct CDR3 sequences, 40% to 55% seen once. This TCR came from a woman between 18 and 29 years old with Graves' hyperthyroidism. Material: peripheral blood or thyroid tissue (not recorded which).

The CDR3 here is CASVGGNTGELFF. The CDR3, as DNA: TGTGCCAGCGTCGGAGGAAACACCGGGGAGCTGTTTTTT. This chain links TRBV11-2 with TRBJ2-2, with D maybe TRBD2 (5 bases). The CDR3 spans 13 residues. Germline V gene data show CDR1 as SGHAT and CDR2 as FQNNGV. Trimming stripped 8 bases from V and 2 bases from J, with 9 bases between.